This entry lists 17 T cell receptor beta chains sequenced from one sample in a study of blood T cell repertoires in COVID-19. TCRdb keeps only in-frame clones here, not all; method: immunoSEQ multiplex PCR. The sample lists roughly 210,000 clones, around 84% occurring once. The specimen sequenced was peripheral blood. The source is a woman aged 80 or older with COVID-19, enrolled during active disease.

In this sample, this clone turned up a few times. The chain combines TRBV11-2 with TRBJ2-6; D perhaps matches TRBD2 (7 bases). There are 17 residues in the CDR3. Germline V gives CDR1 SGHAT, CDR2 FQNNGV. Trimming removed 3 bases from V and 0 bases from J, with 12 bases in between. This chain's CDR3 is CASSLKGGSSGANVLTF. The DNA for the CDR3 is TGTGCCAGCAGCTTGAAGGGGGGGAGCTCTGGGGCCAACGTCCTGACTTTC. Complete variable domain (other parts from reference TRBV11-2 and TRBJ2-6): EAGVAQSPRYKIIEKRQSVAFWCNPISGHATLYWYQQILGQGPKLLIQFQNNGVVDDSQLPKDRFSAERLKGVDSTLKIQPAKLEDSAVYLCASSLKGGSSGANVLTFGAGSRLTVL.

The chain employs TRBV18 and TRBJ1-5, with 9 nucleotides matching TRBD1. V was clipped by 6 bases and J by 2 bases; unmatched bases: 11. Germline V gives CDR1 KGHSH, CDR2 LQKENI. The CDR3 runs 17 residues. This CDR3 reads CASSLLRTGEGNQPQHF. The CDR3 DNA follows: TGTGCCAGCTCCCTTCTACGGACAGGGGAAGGCAATCAGCCCCAGCATTTT. The full variable domain, rest sourced from reference TRBV18 and TRBJ1-5, is NAGVMQNPRHLVRRRGQEARLRCSPMKGHSHVYWYRQLPEEGLKFMVYLQKENIIDESGMPKERFSAEFPKEGPSILRIQQVVRGDSAAYFCASSLLRTGEGNQPQHFGDGTRLSIL.

The chain recombines TRBV5-6 with TRBJ2-7; TRBD1 matches 12 bases. The trim removed 4 bases at V and 6 bases at J, leaving 5 bases unmatched. CDR1 is SGHDT and CDR2 is YYEEEE in the germline V gene. The CDR3 consists of 14 residues. DNA of the CDR3: TGTGCCAGCAGCCTGGGACAGGGGGCAAGCGAGCAGTACGTC. Protein sequence: CASSLGQGASEQYV.

V usage is TRBV3-1 (or the pseudogene TRBV3-2) and J usage is TRBJ1-1; D is unclear. Trimming took 1 base from V and 4 from J, leaving 10 bases between them. The CDR3 sequence is 14 residues long. The germline CDR1 and CDR2 sequences are LGHDT and YNNKEL (reference sequence). CDR3 region: CASSQARRSTEAFF. The CDR3 DNA reads TGTGCCAGCAGCCAAGCAAGACGGAGCACTGAAGCTTTCTTT.

There are a few counts of this clone. The same CDR3 can be traced to other DNA sequences in this sample. The CDR3 protein is CASSQGRDTEAFF. The CDR3 nucleotides are TGTGCCAGCAGCCAAGGGAGGGACACTGAAGCTTTCTTT. This chain joins TRBV3-1 (or the pseudogene TRBV3-2) and TRBJ1-1; no definite D call. The CDR3 is 13 amino acids. Trimming took off 1 base at V and 3 bases at J, with 6 bases between the two ends. Germline V lookup: CDR1 LGHDT, CDR2 YNNKEL (reference sequence).

The chain recombines TRBV28 with TRBJ1-3, with a possible D match to TRBD1 (6 bases). The V end was cut by 5 bases, the J end by 0 bases, with 14 bases between. This CDR3 comprises 16 residues. CDR1 and CDR2 from the germline V gene are MDHEN and SYDVKM. Here the CDR3 DNA reads TGTGCCAGCAGTCCCGGGGGGCTTATCTCTGGAAACACCATATATTTT. Translation gives CASSPGGLISGNTIYF.

This chain links TRBV5-4 with TRBJ2-5, with 7 bases lining up with TRBD2. V gave up 3 bases and J gave up 5 bases; unmatched junction bases: 10. Germline CDR1 reads SGHNT; CDR2 reads YYREEE (reference sequence). CDR3 length equals 15 residues. CDR3 sequence: CASSSGGLESETQYF. Here the CDR3 DNA reads TGTGCCAGCAGCTCGGGAGGACTAGAGTCGGAGACCCAGTACTTC.

The chain combines TRBV9 with TRBJ1-1, with 7 bases aligning to TRBD1. This CDR3 is 15 amino acids long. Trimming took 3 bases from V and 3 from J; bases not matched to a gene: 8. CDR1 is SGDLS and CDR2 is YYNGEE in the germline V gene. The CDR3 DNA reads TGTGCCAGCAGCGGACACAGGGGCCAGGACACTGAAGCTTTCTTT. Its translation is CASSGHRGQDTEAFF.

The J gene is TRBJ1-1, the V gene TRBV10-2, with TRBD1 as a possible D gene (5 bases). Per germline, CDR1 WSHSY and CDR2 SAAADI. Deletions cut 2 bases from V and 0 bases from J, with 7 bases between. The CDR3 has 14 residues. The CDR3 spells CASSEQGMNTEAFF. The CDR3 DNA reads TGCGCCAGCAGTGAGCAGGGTATGAACACTGAAGCTTTCTTT.

CDR3 coding DNA: TGTGCCAGCAGTAAGCTAGCGGGGGCCTACAATGAGCAGTTCTTC. Its translation is CASSKLAGAYNEQFF. The chain is built from TRBV6-2 or TRBV6-3 and TRBJ2-1; 10 positions match TRBD2. J gave up 2 bases and V 5 bases, and 3 bases lay outside the gene matches. The CDR3 extends over 15 amino acids. Germline lookup yields CDR1 MNHEY and CDR2 SVGEGT.

The chain uses TRBV4-1 and TRBJ2-5; possibly TRBD1 for D (6 bases). This CDR3 has 15 amino acids. Trimming shortened V by 4 bases and J by 5 bases, and 17 bases separated the two germline ends. Germline V lookup: CDR1 MGHRA, CDR2 YSYEKL. The CDR3 loop is CASSPGFTGMETQYF. The DNA of the CDR3 is TGCGCCAGCAGCCCAGGATTTACAGGGATGGAGACCCAGTACTTC.

The chain joins TRBV5-1 to TRBJ1-6; the match to TRBD1 covers 8 bases. The CDR3 length is 16 residues. The germline V gene encodes CDR1 SGHRS and CDR2 YFSETQ. Losses at the gene ends were 0 bases for V and 7 bases for J; bases not matched to a gene: 6. CDR3 in amino acids: CASSLGQGAPNSPLHF. The CDR3 DNA reads as TGCGCCAGCAGCTTGGGTCAGGGGGCCCCCAATTCACCCCTCCACTTT.

The genes are TRBV12-3 or TRBV12-4 and TRBJ1-5; 7 bases map to TRBD1. Trimming removed 4 bases from V and 11 bases from J; junction bases left unmatched: 5. There are 12 residues in the CDR3. The CDR3 sequence is CASSWRGPSQHF. DNA for the CDR3: TGTGCCAGCAGTTGGAGGGGGCCGTCCCAGCATTTT.

The V gene is TRBV6-5, the J gene TRBJ1-2, with D unclear. This CDR3 has 13 amino acids. Germline assignment: CDR1 MNHEY and CDR2 SVGAGI. The V end was cut by 5 bases, the J end by 4 bases, with 11 bases between. Written as DNA, the CDR3 is TGTGCCAGCAGTACACCCGAGGGCTATGGCTACACCTTC. Its translation is CASSTPEGYGYTF.

The chain links TRBV3-1 (or the pseudogene TRBV3-2) to TRBJ2-3; 12 bases are shared with TRBD2. The CDR3 sequence is 16 residues long. Germline CDR1 LGHDT, CDR2 YNNKEL (reference sequence). V was clipped by 3 bases and J by 6 bases; unmatched bases: 7. The CDR3 is CASSQELAGGGDTQYF. The CDR3 DNA follows: TGTGCCAGCAGCCAGGAACTAGCGGGGGGAGGTGATACGCAGTATTTT.

This clone was detected once. The V call is TRBV30, the J call TRBJ1-6; D unclear. Germline lookup yields CDR1 GTSNPN and CDR2 SVGIG (reference sequence). CDR3 length equals 16 residues. Trimming took off 1 base at V and 9 bases at J, with 19 bases between the two ends. CDR3 region: CAWSETLLGGSSPLHF. The CDR3 DNA is TGTGCCTGGAGTGAGACACTGTTAGGTGGAAGTTCACCCCTCCACTTT.

The chain links TRBV29-1 to TRBJ1-4; no clear D gene. CDR1 is SQVTM and CDR2 is ANQGSEA in the germline V gene. V lost 7 bases to trimming and J lost 3 bases, with 21 bases between them. This CDR3 has 16 amino acids. CDR3 DNA sequence: TGCAGCGCAATTAAGGCCTCAGGAAGATCTAATGAAAAACTGTTTTTT. Its translation is CSAIKASGRSNEKLFF.